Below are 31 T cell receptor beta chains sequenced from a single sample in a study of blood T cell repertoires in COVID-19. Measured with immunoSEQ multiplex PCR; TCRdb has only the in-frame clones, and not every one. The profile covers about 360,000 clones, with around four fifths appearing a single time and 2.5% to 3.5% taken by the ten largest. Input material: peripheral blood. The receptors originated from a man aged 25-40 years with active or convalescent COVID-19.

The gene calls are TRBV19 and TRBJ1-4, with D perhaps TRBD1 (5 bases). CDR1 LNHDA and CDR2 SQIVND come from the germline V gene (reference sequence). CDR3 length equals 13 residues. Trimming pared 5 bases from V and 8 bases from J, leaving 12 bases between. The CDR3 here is CASSLGTREKLFF. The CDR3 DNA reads TGTGCCAGTAGTCTAGGGACTCGAGAAAAACTGTTTTTT. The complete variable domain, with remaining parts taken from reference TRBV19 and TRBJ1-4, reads DGGITQSPKYLFRKEGQNVTLSCEQNLNHDAMYWYRQDPGQGLRLIYYSQIVNDFQKGDIAEGYSVSREKKESFPLTVTSAQKNPTAFYLCASSLGTREKLFFGSGTQLSVL.

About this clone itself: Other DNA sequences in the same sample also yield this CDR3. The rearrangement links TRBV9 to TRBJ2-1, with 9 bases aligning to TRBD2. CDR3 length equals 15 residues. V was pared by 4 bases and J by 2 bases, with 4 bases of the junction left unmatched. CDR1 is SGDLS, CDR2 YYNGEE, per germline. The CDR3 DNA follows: TGTGCCAGCAGCTCCCGACTAGCGGCCTACAATGAGCAGTTCTTC. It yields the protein CASSSRLAAYNEQFF.

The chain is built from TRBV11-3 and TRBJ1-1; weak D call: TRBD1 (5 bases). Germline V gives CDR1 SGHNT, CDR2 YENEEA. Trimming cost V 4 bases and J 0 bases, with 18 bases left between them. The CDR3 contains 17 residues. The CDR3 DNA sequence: TGTGCCAGCAGCTCGATAGGGGCGACCATCATGAACACTGAAGCTTTCTTT. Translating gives CASSSIGATIMNTEAFF.

CDR3 protein: CASSLTGGRGAGNEQFF. The DNA of the CDR3 is TGTGCCAGCAGTTTGACAGGGGGCAGGGGTGCGGGCAATGAGCAGTTCTTC. This chain connects TRBV7-7 to TRBJ2-1, with 10 bases that match TRBD1. V shed 6 bases and J 6 bases; nucleotides not matched to a gene: 14. There are 17 residues in the CDR3. The V gene's germline CDR1 is SSHAT and CDR2 FNYEAQ (reference sequence).

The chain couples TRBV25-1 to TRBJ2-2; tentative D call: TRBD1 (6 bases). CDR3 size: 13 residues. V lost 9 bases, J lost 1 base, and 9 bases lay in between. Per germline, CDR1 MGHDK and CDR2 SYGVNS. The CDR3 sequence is CASQTGNTGELFF. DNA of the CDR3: TGTGCCAGTCAGACAGGGAACACCGGGGAGCTGTTTTTT.

The CDR3 region is CASSPRRGQINTEAFF. The CDR3 nucleotides read TGCGCCAGCAGCCCTAGGCGTGGACAAATTAACACTGAAGCTTTCTTT. The rearrangement uses TRBV5-1 and TRBJ1-1, with D maybe TRBD1 (5 bases). The CDR3 is 16 residues long. V was clipped by 4 bases and J by 2 bases, with 18 bases between them. CDR1 and CDR2 (germline): SGHRS, YFSETQ.

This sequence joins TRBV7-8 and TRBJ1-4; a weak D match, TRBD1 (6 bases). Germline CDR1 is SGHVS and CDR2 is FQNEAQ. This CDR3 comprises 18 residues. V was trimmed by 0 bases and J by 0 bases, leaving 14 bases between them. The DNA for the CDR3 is TGTGCCAGCAGCTTAGCGAGGTGGGGGCCGGCAACTAATGAAAAACTGTTTTTT. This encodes CASSLARWGPATNEKLFF.

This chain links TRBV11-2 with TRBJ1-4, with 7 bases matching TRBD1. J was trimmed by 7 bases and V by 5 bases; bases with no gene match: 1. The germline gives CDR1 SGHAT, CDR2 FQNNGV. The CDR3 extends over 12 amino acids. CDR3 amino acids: CASSTGAEKLFF. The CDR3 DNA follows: TGTGCCAGCAGCACAGGGGCTGAAAAACTGTTTTTT.

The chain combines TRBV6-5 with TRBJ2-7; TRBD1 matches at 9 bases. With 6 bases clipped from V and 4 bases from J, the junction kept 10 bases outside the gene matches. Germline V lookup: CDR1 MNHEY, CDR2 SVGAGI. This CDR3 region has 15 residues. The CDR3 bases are TGTGCCAGCAGGACAGGGACAGGGAGGTCTTACGAGCAGTACTTC. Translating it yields CASRTGTGRSYEQYF.

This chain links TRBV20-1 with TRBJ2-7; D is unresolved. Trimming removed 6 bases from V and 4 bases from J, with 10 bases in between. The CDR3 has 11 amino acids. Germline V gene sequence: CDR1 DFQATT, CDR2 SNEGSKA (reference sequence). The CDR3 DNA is TGCAGTGCCAGTGCCGGGTACGAGCAGTACTTC. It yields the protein CSASAGYEQYF.

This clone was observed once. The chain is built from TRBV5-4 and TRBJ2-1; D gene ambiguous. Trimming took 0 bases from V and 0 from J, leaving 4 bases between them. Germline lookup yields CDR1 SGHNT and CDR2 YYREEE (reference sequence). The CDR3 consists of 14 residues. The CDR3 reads CASSLGSSYNEQFF. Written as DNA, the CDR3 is TGTGCCAGCAGCTTGGGTAGCTCCTACAATGAGCAGTTCTTC.

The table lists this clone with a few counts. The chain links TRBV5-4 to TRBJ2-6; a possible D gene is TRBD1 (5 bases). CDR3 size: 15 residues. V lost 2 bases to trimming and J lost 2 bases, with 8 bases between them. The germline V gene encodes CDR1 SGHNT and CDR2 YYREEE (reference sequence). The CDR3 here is CASSLRGPGANVLTF. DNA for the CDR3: TGTGCCAGCAGCTTAAGGGGCCCTGGGGCCAACGTCCTGACTTTC.

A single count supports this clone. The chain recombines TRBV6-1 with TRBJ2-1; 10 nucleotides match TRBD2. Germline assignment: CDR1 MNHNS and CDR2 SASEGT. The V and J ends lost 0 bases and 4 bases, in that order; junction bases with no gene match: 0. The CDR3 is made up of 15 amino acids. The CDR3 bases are TGTGCCAGCAGTGAAGCTAGCGGGGGGTACAATGAGCAGTTCTTC. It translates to CASSEASGGYNEQFF.

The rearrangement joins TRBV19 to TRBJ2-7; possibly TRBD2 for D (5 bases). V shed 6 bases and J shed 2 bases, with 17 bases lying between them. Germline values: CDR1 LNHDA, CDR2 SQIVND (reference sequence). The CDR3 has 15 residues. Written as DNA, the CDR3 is TGTGCCAGTAGGGTGGCCGGGATCGCCCCCTACGAGCAGTACTTC. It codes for CASRVAGIAPYEQYF.

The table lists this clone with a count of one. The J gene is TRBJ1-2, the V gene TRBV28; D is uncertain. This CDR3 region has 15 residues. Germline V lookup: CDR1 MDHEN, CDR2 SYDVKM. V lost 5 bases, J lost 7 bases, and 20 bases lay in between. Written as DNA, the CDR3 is TGTGCCAGCAGTGCCCCGGTCAGTCGGGTTAGTGGCTACACCTTC. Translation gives CASSAPVSRVSGYTF.

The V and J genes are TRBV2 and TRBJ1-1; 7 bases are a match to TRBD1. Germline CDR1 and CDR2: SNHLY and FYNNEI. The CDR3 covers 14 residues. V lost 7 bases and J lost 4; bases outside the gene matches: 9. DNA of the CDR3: TGTGCCAGCACTTTGACAGGGTCGAGCACTGAAGCTTTCTTT. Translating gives CASTLTGSSTEAFF.

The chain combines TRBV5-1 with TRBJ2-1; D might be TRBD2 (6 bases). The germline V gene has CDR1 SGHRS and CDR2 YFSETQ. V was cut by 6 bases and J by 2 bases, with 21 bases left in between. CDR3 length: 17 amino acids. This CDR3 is CASTLRRGGFTYNEQFF. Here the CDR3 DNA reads TGCGCCAGCACTCTGAGGAGGGGCGGCTTCACCTACAATGAGCAGTTCTTC.

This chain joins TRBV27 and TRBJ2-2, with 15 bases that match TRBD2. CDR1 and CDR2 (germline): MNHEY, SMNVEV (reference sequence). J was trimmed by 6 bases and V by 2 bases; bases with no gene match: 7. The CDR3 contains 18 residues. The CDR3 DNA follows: TGTGCCAGCAGTTTACTGGGACTAGCGGGGGGCATGGCCGGGGAGCTGTTTTTT. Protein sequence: CASSLLGLAGGMAGELFF.

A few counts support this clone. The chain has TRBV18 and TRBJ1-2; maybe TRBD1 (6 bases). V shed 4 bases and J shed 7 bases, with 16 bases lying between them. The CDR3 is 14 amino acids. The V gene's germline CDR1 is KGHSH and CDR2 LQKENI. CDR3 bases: TGTGCCAGCTCACGGGGGGGCCCGAGGACTGGCTACACCTTC. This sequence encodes CASSRGGPRTGYTF.

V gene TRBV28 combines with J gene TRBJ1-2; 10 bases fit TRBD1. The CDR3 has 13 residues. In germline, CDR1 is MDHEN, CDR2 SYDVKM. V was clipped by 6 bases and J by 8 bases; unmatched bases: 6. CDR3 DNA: TGTGCCAGCAGGCCGACAGGGGGCGCAGGCTACACCTTC. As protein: CASRPTGGAGYTF.

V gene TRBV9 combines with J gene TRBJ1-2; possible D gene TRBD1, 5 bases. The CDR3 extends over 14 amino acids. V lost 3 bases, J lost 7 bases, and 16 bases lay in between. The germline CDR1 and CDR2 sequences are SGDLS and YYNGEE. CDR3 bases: TGTGCCAGCAGCGGTGGGAGGGGTGCGCTTGGCTACACCTTC. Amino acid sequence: CASSGGRGALGYTF.

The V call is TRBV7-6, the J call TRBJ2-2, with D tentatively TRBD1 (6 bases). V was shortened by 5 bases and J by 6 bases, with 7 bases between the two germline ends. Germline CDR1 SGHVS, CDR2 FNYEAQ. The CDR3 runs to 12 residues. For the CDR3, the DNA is TGTGCCAGCAGCGCAGGGGCCGGGGAGCTGTTTTTT. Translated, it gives CASSAGAGELFF.

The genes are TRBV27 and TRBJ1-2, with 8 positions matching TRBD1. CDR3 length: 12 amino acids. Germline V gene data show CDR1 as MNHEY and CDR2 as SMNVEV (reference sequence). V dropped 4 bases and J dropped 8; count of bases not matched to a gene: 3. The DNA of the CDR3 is TGTGCCAGCAGTTCGCGGACAGGGGGCTACACCTTC. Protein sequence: CASSSRTGGYTF.

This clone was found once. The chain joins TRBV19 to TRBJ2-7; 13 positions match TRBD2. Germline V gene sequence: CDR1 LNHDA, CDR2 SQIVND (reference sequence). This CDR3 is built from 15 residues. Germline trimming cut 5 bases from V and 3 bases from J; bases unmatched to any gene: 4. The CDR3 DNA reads TGTGCCAGTAGTGGCGGGACTAGCGGGATCTACGAGCAGTACTTC. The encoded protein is CASSGGTSGIYEQYF.

The CDR3 DNA is TGTGCCAGCCAGGAGGGACAGGGAAGGCCTAATTCACCCCTCCACTTT. It translates to CASQEGQGRPNSPLHF. The chain links TRBV25-1 to TRBJ1-6; 9 bases match TRBD1. There are 16 residues in the CDR3. J was trimmed by 6 bases and V by 8 bases; bases with no gene match: 11. Germline V gene sequence: CDR1 MGHDK, CDR2 SYGVNS.

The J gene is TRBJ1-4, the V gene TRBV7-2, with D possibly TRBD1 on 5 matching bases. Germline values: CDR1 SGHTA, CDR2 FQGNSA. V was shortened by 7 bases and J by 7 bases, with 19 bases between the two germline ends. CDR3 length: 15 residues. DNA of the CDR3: TGTGCCAGCACCGAGCTTCCAGGGCCCCGTGAAAAACTGTTTTTT. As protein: CASTELPGPREKLFF.

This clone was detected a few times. CDR3 sequence: CASSRPSDRDEQYF. CDR3 nucleotides: TGTGCCAGCAGCAGACCTTCGGACAGGGACGAGCAGTACTTC. This chain uses TRBV21-1 with TRBJ2-7; the table's D call TRBD1 went unverified against the DNA. TRBV21-1 is listed as a pseudogene. The CDR3 consists of 14 residues.

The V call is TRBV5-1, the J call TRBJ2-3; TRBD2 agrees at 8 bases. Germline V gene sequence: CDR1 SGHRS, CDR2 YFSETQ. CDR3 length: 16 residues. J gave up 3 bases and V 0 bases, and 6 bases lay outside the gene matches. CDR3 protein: CASSLAGGRPTDTQYF. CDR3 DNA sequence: TGCGCCAGCAGCTTGGCGGGGGGGCGCCCGACAGATACGCAGTATTTT.

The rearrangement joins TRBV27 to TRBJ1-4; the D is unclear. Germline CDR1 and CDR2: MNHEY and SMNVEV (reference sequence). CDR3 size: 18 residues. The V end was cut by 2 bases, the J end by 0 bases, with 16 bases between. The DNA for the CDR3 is TGTGCCAGCAGTTTAGGTCCGGGGATTGGAGCAACTAATGAAAAACTGTTTTTT. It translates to CASSLGPGIGATNEKLFF.

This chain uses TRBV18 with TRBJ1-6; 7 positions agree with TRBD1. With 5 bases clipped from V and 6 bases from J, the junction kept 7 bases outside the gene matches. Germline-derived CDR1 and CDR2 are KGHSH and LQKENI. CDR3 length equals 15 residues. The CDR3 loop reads CASSSIDRVNSPLHF. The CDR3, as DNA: TGTGCCAGCTCATCCATTGACAGGGTTAATTCACCCCTCCACTTT.

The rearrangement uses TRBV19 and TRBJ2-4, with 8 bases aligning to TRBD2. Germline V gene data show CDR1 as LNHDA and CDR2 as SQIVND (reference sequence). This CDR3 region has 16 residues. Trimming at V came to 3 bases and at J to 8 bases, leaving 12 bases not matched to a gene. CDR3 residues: CASSMRAGEGSYIQYF. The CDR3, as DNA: TGTGCCAGTAGTATGAGAGCGGGGGAGGGTTCGTACATTCAGTACTTC.